The T cell receptor beta chain described here comes from a study of T cell responses to AZD1222 COVID-19 vaccine. In the study overall: Recipients boosted at about 4 weeks or about 12 weeks are pooled. Study results and caveats: Seropositive AZD1222 recipients at baseline numbered only five or six. Donors, mostly white British, included more females; clonal diversity was possibly underestimated. Along spike, vaccine-associated CD4 TCRs were found throughout, with dominance at 160-218 and 743-854.

V lost 3 bases to trimming and J lost 5 bases, with 17 bases between them. Germline CDR1 is SGDLS and CDR2 is YYNGEE. This CDR3 is 15 amino acids long. Only in-frame clones appear in the TCRdb table, and some are missing; sequencing was by immunoSEQ multiplex PCR. The sample lists about 100,000 clones, approximately 86% occurring once. This clone was observed a single time. No antigen is known for it. The sequence came from an adult in good health. V is TRBV9 and J is TRBJ1-2; TRBD1 is a possible D gene (6 bases). Sequencing used peripheral blood, obtained on day 0 of AZD1222 vaccination. The DNA of the CDR3 is TGTGCCAGCAGCGGTCGGACAGATTTTTATTATGGCTACACCTTC. Translation gives CASSGRTDFYYGYTF.